The 24 T cell receptor beta chains reported below all come from one sample, sequenced in a study of chemoradiotherapy in HPV16-positive cancers (dated by TCRdb to 2021 to 2024). Libraries were made using the immunoSEQ multiplex PCR assay. TCRdb retrieved this table from immuneACCESS and kept in-frame rearrangements only. Not all clones are present; in checked studies, unresolved V genes account for under half, and no reason is known for the remainder. Within this sample are fewer than 18,000 clones, with 65% to 85% of them counted one time only. Of the sample, roughly a tenth falls within the top ten clones. The specimen was obtained from a patient who underwent chemoradiotherapy. These receptors were collected from a human donor with HPV-associated anogenital cancer.

The chain joins TRBV28 to TRBJ1-5; D gene unclear. Germline V gene sequence: CDR1 MDHEN, CDR2 SYDVKM. The CDR3 is 14 amino acids. V lost 5 bases, J lost 0 bases, and 8 bases lay in between. CDR3 protein: CASSTSVSNQPQHF. For the CDR3, the DNA is TGTGCCAGCAGTACCAGTGTTAGCAATCAGCCCCAGCATTTT.

The rearrangement joins TRBV5-1 to TRBJ1-1, with D tentatively TRBD1 (5 bases). Per the germline V gene, CDR1 is SGHRS and CDR2 is YFSETQ. V lost 4 bases and J lost 5, with 12 bases in between. CDR3 length: 13 residues. CDR3 nucleotide sequence: TGCGCCAGCAGCCTTACAGGACTGACTGAAGCTTTCTTT. This codes for CASSLTGLTEAFF.

This clone was picked up a small number of times. A much larger clone sits a single nucleotide away, making a read error possible. Other DNA sequences in this specimen translate into the identical CDR3. The chain recombines TRBV7-6 with TRBJ2-7; unclear D gene. This CDR3 is built from 13 residues. Trimming shortened V by 4 bases and J by 3 bases, and 10 bases separated the two germline ends. From germline, CDR1 is SGHVS and CDR2 FNYEAQ. This chain's CDR3 is CASSSGPNYEQYF. The CDR3 DNA follows: TGTGCCAGCAGCTCCGGGCCCAACTACGAGCAGTACTTC.

This chain connects TRBV11-1 to TRBJ2-2; TRBD2 matches 9 bases. Germline trimming cut 7 bases from V and 1 base from J; bases unmatched to any gene: 13. Germline V CDR1 and CDR2: SGHAT, FQDESV (reference sequence). This CDR3 is 18 amino acids long. In DNA form, the CDR3 reads TGTGCCAGCAACAAACACGGGTTACTAGCGGGGAACACCGGGGAGCTGTTTTTT. It translates to CASNKHGLLAGNTGELFF.

The chain links TRBV10-3 to TRBJ1-5; no clear D gene. V dropped 5 bases and J dropped 3 bases, with 8 bases sitting between them. The V gene's germline CDR1 is ENHRY and CDR2 SYGVKD. The CDR3 extends over 13 amino acids. In DNA form, the CDR3 reads TGTGCCATCAGTCTAGGAGACAATCAGCCCCAGCATTTT. Its protein is CAISLGDNQPQHF.

This clone was observed a handful of times. The chain has TRBV2 and TRBJ2-5; tentatively, D is TRBD1 or TRBD2 (6 bases each). CDR1 and CDR2 from the germline V gene are SNHLY and FYNNEI. This CDR3 spans 13 amino acids. V lost 3 bases and J 5 bases, leaving 10 bases between the germline ends. DNA of the CDR3: TGTGCCAGCAGTGACACCGGGGGCGAGACCCAGTACTTC. It specifies CASSDTGGETQYF.

This clone was seen a few times. The chain combines TRBV4-2 with TRBJ1-2; D is unclear. The CDR3 extends over 15 amino acids. Deletions cut 0 bases from V and 5 bases from J, with 13 bases between. Germline-derived CDR1 and CDR2 are LGHNA and YNFKEQ. The CDR3 region is CASSQDFVRDYGYTF. The CDR3 DNA reads as TGTGCCAGCAGCCAAGATTTTGTGCGGGATTATGGCTACACCTTC.

This chain uses TRBV11-2 with TRBJ1-2; D is unresolved. The CDR3 is made up of 13 amino acids. The germline V gene encodes CDR1 SGHAT and CDR2 FQNNGV. The V gene lost 5 bases and the J gene lost 4 bases, with 11 bases spanning the gap. CDR3 sequence (DNA): TGTGCCAGCAGCCCACTACGGTTCTATGGCTACACCTTC. Translation gives CASSPLRFYGYTF. The whole variable domain, filled in from reference TRBV11-2 and TRBJ1-2, reads EAGVAQSPRYKIIEKRQSVAFWCNPISGHATLYWYQQILGQGPKLLIQFQNNGVVDDSQLPKDRFSAERLKGVDSTLKIQPAKLEDSAVYLCASSPLRFYGYTFGSGTRLTVV.

This rearrangement joins TRBV5-5 to TRBJ1-2; D remains ambiguous. The CDR3 is made up of 17 amino acids. Germline V lookup: CDR1 SGHKS, CDR2 YYEKEE (reference sequence). V was shortened by 0 bases and J by 0 bases, with 15 bases between the two germline ends. The CDR3, as DNA: TGTGCCAGCAGCTTGGGGGAGCACAACTACTCTAACTATGGCTACACCTTC. It yields the protein CASSLGEHNYSNYGYTF.

This chain connects TRBV2 to TRBJ2-3; D remains unclear. The CDR3 consists of 11 residues. Germline CDR1 is SNHLY and CDR2 is FYNNEI. Between the trimmed V and J ends, which lost 5 bases and 4 bases, there was a span of 4 bases. The CDR3 DNA reads as TGTGCCAGCAGTCGCTCAGATACGCAGTATTTT. Protein product: CASSRSDTQYF.

In nucleotides, the CDR3 is TGCGCCAGCAGCCAAGAAGAGGGATCCTACGAGCAGTACTTC. It yields the protein CASSQEEGSYEQYF. The chain couples TRBV4-3 to TRBJ2-7, with D perhaps matching TRBD2 (5 bases). V lost 0 bases and J lost 1, with 7 bases in between. CDR1 LGHNA and CDR2 YSLEER come from the germline V gene. CDR3 length: 14 amino acids.

The chain links TRBV9 to TRBJ1-2, with 8 positions matching TRBD1. The V gene end was trimmed by 3 bases and the J gene end by 6 bases; junction bases not matched to a gene: 10. The CDR3 covers 15 residues. Germline V gene data show CDR1 as SGDLS and CDR2 as YYNGEE. In nucleotides, the CDR3 is TGTGCCAGCAGCGCCGTAGGTAGGACAGGGAATGGCTACACCTTC. It encodes CASSAVGRTGNGYTF.

V usage is TRBV25-1 and J usage is TRBJ2-1; 10 bases are shared with TRBD2. The CDR3 runs to 17 residues. The V gene end was trimmed by 4 bases and the J gene end by 2 bases; junction bases not matched to a gene: 8. Per germline, CDR1 MGHDK and CDR2 SYGVNS. CDR3 in amino acids: CASSGKSGGATYNEQFF. In nucleotides, the CDR3 is TGTGCCAGCAGTGGAAAAAGCGGGGGGGCCACCTACAATGAGCAGTTCTTC.

CDR3 loop: CASSSGGPSYNEQFF. As DNA, the CDR3 is TGTGCCAGCAGTTCGGGGGGACCCTCCTACAATGAGCAGTTCTTC. This chain joins TRBV28 and TRBJ2-1; 7 bases are a match to TRBD2. The J segment lost 0 bases and the V segment lost 4 bases, leaving 3 bases of the junction unmatched. The CDR3 is 15 residues long. CDR1 and CDR2 (germline): MDHEN, SYDVKM.

As concerns this clone: Relative to the germline gene, one junction end is altered; a read error may explain this. The V and J genes are TRBV2 and TRBJ2-7, with D tentatively TRBD1 or TRBD2 (7 bases each). CDR3 length equals 12 residues. Per germline, CDR1 SNHLY and CDR2 FYNNEI. Written as DNA, the CDR3 is TGTGCCGGCAGGGGGGAGGGCTACGAGCAGTACTTC. This encodes CAGRGEGYEQYF.

The chain carries TRBV19 and TRBJ2-7; possibly TRBD1 for D (6 bases). The CDR3 sequence is 13 residues long. Germline CDR1 reads LNHDA; CDR2 reads SQIVND (reference sequence). V was pared by 7 bases and J by 2 bases, with 12 bases between. This CDR3 is CASNARGTYEQYF. CDR3 sequence (DNA): TGTGCCAGTAACGCCAGGGGCACCTACGAGCAGTACTTC. The variable domain in full, with the rest retrieved from reference TRBV19 and TRBJ2-7, is DGGITQSPKYLFRKEGQNVTLSCEQNLNHDAMYWYRQDPGQGLRLIYYSQIVNDFQKGDIAEGYSVSREKKESFPLTVTSAQKNPTAFYLCASNARGTYEQYFGPGTRLTVT.

J is TRBJ1-2 and V is TRBV5-1, with no clear D. With 4 bases removed from V and 8 bases from J, the gap between germline ends came to 15 bases. This CDR3 is built from 13 residues. Per the germline V gene, CDR1 is SGHRS and CDR2 is YFSETQ. The CDR3 DNA reads as TGCGCCAGCAGCCTCTCACAAGATCGGGGCTACACCTTC. Its translation is CASSLSQDRGYTF.

The genes are TRBV11-2 and TRBJ2-3, with TRBD1 as a possible D gene (7 bases). The CDR3 extends over 13 amino acids. V gave up 10 bases and J gave up 4 bases, with 15 bases separating them. Per the germline V gene, CDR1 is SGHAT and CDR2 is FQNNGV. The CDR3 loop is CATRGVLADTQYF. The CDR3 DNA reads as TGTGCCACCAGGGGGGTTTTGGCAGATACGCAGTATTTT.

V gene TRBV28 combines with J gene TRBJ2-7; D call uncertain. Germline assignment: CDR1 MDHEN and CDR2 SYDVKM. This CDR3 comprises 12 residues. Trimming removed 2 bases from V and 5 bases from J, with 7 bases in between. The CDR3 loop is CASSLTRDEQYF. The DNA for the CDR3 is TGTGCCAGCAGTTTAACGCGCGACGAGCAGTACTTC.

This chain connects TRBV9 to TRBJ2-2; TRBD1 agrees at 8 bases. V shed 4 bases, J shed 1 base, and the junction held 6 bases outside the gene matches. The CDR3 covers 16 residues. Germline V lookup: CDR1 SGDLS, CDR2 YYNGEE. Here the CDR3 reads CASSPRGTGNTGELFF. The DNA for the CDR3 is TGTGCCAGCAGCCCCCGGGGGACAGGGAACACCGGGGAGCTGTTTTTT.

The chain combines TRBV9 with TRBJ1-6; D call uncertain. V was trimmed by 0 bases and J by 10 bases, leaving 8 bases between them. CDR3 length equals 13 residues. Germline V CDR1 and CDR2: SGDLS, YYNGEE. This chain's CDR3 is CASSVGERSPLHF. CDR3 nucleotides: TGTGCCAGCAGCGTAGGCGAAAGGTCACCCCTCCACTTT.

This clone occurred once. One junction end disagrees with the germline gene, perhaps due to a read error. The rearrangement joins TRBV7-7 to TRBJ2-5; weak D call: TRBD2 (7 bases). CDR1 and CDR2 (germline): SSHAT, FNYEAQ (reference sequence). This CDR3 contains 13 residues. CDR3 DNA sequence: TGTGCTAGCAGCATACAGGGAGGGGAGACCCAGTACTTC. This translates into CASSIQGGETQYF.

The chain carries TRBV18 and TRBJ1-2; D might be TRBD1 (5 bases). The CDR3 covers 13 residues. V was trimmed by 2 bases and J by 6 bases, leaving 10 bases between them. Germline V gene lookup returns CDR1 KGHSH and CDR2 LQKENI. CDR3 sequence reads: CASSPTVGDGYTF. CDR3 in DNA: TGTGCCAGCTCACCAACGGTGGGGGATGGCTACACCTTC.

The gene calls are TRBV18 and TRBJ2-3; 10 positions agree with TRBD1. CDR3 length: 15 residues. Germline V gene data show CDR1 as KGHSH and CDR2 as LQKENI. V lost 1 base and J lost 5; bases outside the gene matches: 3. In DNA form, the CDR3 reads TGTGCCAGCTCACCACTGGGACAGGGGATAGATACGCAGTATTTT. Its protein is CASSPLGQGIDTQYF. Based on the CDR3 plus reference TRBV18 and TRBJ2-3, the full variable domain is NAGVMQNPRHLVRRRGQEARLRCSPMKGHSHVYWYRQLPEEGLKFMVYLQKENIIDESGMPKERFSAEFPKEGPSILRIQQVVRGDSAAYFCASSPLGQGIDTQYFGPGTRLTVL.